The clone carrying this T cell receptor (beta chain) was seen only once. The sample is drawn from a study of metastatic and nonmetastatic thyroid tumors. Among the patients, none had received any treatment before thyroid surgery. Through MiXCR, TCRdb re-clonotyped the PCR reads. The sample holds 20,000 to 25,000 clones, around a sixth seen once. This CDR3 has 18 amino acids. Germline V gene lookup returns CDR1 SGHDN and CDR2 FVKESK. V shed 0 bases and J shed 0 bases, with 15 bases lying between them. This clonotype was obtained from a female donor with papillary thyroid cancer or a benign thyroid nodule (not recorded which). Some clones in this sample may be carry-over from other donors' samples. The specimen was blood. The V gene is TRBV14, the J gene TRBJ1-3, with no clear D. The CDR3 loop reads CASSQDLGRVDSGNTIYF. DNA for the CDR3: TGTGCCAGCAGCCAAGATCTTGGACGGGTAGACTCTGGAAACACCATATATTTT.